Each of the 9 T cell receptor beta chains below was sequenced from the same sample in a study of vaccination effects on CD4 cells after COVID-19. Only in-frame clones appear in the TCRdb table, and some are missing; sequencing was by immunoSEQ multiplex PCR. The repertoire holds about 26,000 clones, with roughly 74% as singletons. ViraFEST assay sequencing came after antigen-specific CD4+ T cells were expanded with viral peptide pools. Culturing for around 10 days preceded CD4+ T cell isolation. The person had PCR-confirmed SARS-CoV-2 infection between March and December 2020. For these TCRs, the target antigens are not known. The starting material was CD4+ T cells from PBMCs cultured with HCoV-NL63 spike peptides, obtained before COVID-19 vaccination. These receptors were obtained from a human donor who had a prior SARS-CoV-2 infection.

V gene TRBV10-3 combines with J gene TRBJ2-3; a possible D gene is TRBD1 (6 bases). The CDR3 is 17 amino acids. V lost 0 bases, J lost 4 bases, and 17 bases lay in between. The germline V gene has CDR1 ENHRY and CDR2 SYGVKD. The CDR3 region has the DNA TGTGCCATCAGTGAGTCGAATTATGCGACAGGCTCAGATACGCAGTATTTT. Encoded protein: CAISESNYATGSDTQYF.

V is TRBV4-3 and J is TRBJ2-7; 7 bases fit TRBD2. The germline V gene has CDR1 LGHNA and CDR2 YSLEER. The CDR3 has 12 amino acids. V shed 1 base and J 9 bases; nucleotides not matched to a gene: 3. The CDR3, as DNA: TGCGCCAGCAGCCAAGGGACTAGGGGGCAGTACTTC. Residues: CASSQGTRGQYF.

This chain's CDR3 is CATKAGHPPTNEKLFF. CDR3 sequence (DNA): TGTGCCACCAAGGCGGGACACCCTCCAACTAATGAAAAACTGTTTTTT. The J gene is TRBJ1-4, the V gene TRBV24-1, with a possible D match to TRBD1 (6 bases). The germline CDR1 and CDR2 sequences are KGHDR and SFDVKD. The CDR3 runs 16 residues. The V gene lost 8 bases and the J gene lost 0 bases, with 15 bases spanning the gap.

This clone was seen a single time. The chain carries TRBV5-1 and TRBJ2-7; 10 bases line up with TRBD2. Looked up from germline, CDR1 is SGHRS and CDR2 is YFSETQ. V lost 4 bases and J lost 3; bases outside the gene matches: 7. The CDR3 runs 15 residues. The CDR3 protein is CASSPTVAGGYEQYF. The CDR3 DNA is TGCGCCAGCAGCCCAACGGTAGCGGGGGGCTACGAGCAGTACTTC.

This chain connects TRBV5-4 to TRBJ2-2; 10 bases are shared with TRBD1. Per the germline V gene, CDR1 is SGHNT and CDR2 is YYREEE (reference sequence). V lost 4 bases and J lost 3; bases outside the gene matches: 3. The CDR3 is 15 amino acids. This CDR3 is CASSQGQGYTGELFF. CDR3 DNA sequence: TGTGCCAGCAGCCAGGGACAGGGGTACACCGGGGAGCTGTTTTTT.

The genes are TRBV7-3 and TRBJ2-5, with D possibly being TRBD1 (6 bases). The germline V gene has CDR1 SGHTA and CDR2 FQGTGA. The CDR3 covers 15 residues. V shed 1 base and J shed 5 bases, with 14 bases lying between them. This CDR3 reads CASSLIGGGGETQYF. The CDR3 coding sequence is TGTGCCAGCAGCTTAATTGGGGGCGGCGGGGAGACCCAGTACTTC.

V and J are TRBV7-9 and TRBJ1-5; unclear D gene. The V end lost 1 base, the J end lost 5 bases, and 6 bases lay between the germline ends. CDR1 and CDR2 (germline): SEHNR, FQNEAQ (reference sequence). The CDR3 has 13 residues. The CDR3 nucleotides are TGTGCCAGCAGCTTAGGGAATGATCAGCCCCAGCATTTT. This sequence encodes CASSLGNDQPQHF.

The rearrangement uses TRBV3-1 (or the pseudogene TRBV3-2) and TRBJ2-1; 8 nucleotides match TRBD2. Germline V gives CDR1 LGHDT, CDR2 YNNKEL (reference sequence). J gave up 7 bases and V 0 bases, and 8 bases lay outside the gene matches. This CDR3 region has 16 residues. In DNA, the CDR3 is TGTGCCAGCAGCCAAGAACAACTAGCGGAGGCGAATGAGCAGTTCTTC. It encodes CASSQEQLAEANEQFF.

As DNA, the CDR3 is TGTGCCAGCAGCCCGGGACTAGCGGAGAAATTTAGCTCCTACAATGAGCAGTTCTTC. Its translation: CASSPGLAEKFSSYNEQFF. This chain uses TRBV14 with TRBJ2-1; 11 nucleotides match TRBD2. Germline loops: CDR1 SGHDN, CDR2 FVKESK. The V and J ends lost 4 bases and 0 bases, in that order; junction bases with no gene match: 11. The CDR3 covers 19 residues.